The entry that follows covers one TCR beta chain sequence. This sample stems from a study of human T cells and chemical hapten exposure. Study information: The sensitizer, 2% DPC, was used on approximately 2 cm by approximately 2 cm of upper inner arm skin.

Time point noted: patch test 3, about 24 weeks after DPC sensitization. Treatment: therapeutic diphenylcyclopropenone sensitization with weekly scalp DPC. TCRdb itself ran the RACE reads through MiXCR, one entry per CDR3 protein. The table lists more than 95,000 distinct CDR3 sequences, 30% to 35% of them singletons, with about 2.7% in the top ten. Germline V lookup: CDR1 SGHTA, CDR2 FQGTGA. The CDR3 is 16 amino acids. V lost 2 bases to trimming and J lost 4 bases; unmatched junction nucleotides: 6. This clonotype originated in a man in his forties with alopecia areata. Some clones in this sample may be carry-over from other donors' samples. The genes are TRBV7-3 and TRBJ2-5, with TRBD2 identical over 11 bases. The sample consisted of whole blood, taken in connection with sensitization to the hapten diphenylcyclopropenone (DPC). This CDR3 is CASSLGGTSGRETQYF. The CDR3 nucleotides are TGTGCCAGCAGCTTAGGCGGGACTAGCGGAAGAGAGACCCAGTACTTC. Complete variable domain (other parts from reference TRBV7-3 and TRBJ2-5): GAGVSQTPSNKVTEKGKYVELRCDPISGHTALYWYRQSLGQGPEFLIYFQGTGAADDSGLPNDRFFAVRPEGSVSTLKIQRTERGDSAVYLCASSLGGTSGRETQYFGPGTRLLVL.